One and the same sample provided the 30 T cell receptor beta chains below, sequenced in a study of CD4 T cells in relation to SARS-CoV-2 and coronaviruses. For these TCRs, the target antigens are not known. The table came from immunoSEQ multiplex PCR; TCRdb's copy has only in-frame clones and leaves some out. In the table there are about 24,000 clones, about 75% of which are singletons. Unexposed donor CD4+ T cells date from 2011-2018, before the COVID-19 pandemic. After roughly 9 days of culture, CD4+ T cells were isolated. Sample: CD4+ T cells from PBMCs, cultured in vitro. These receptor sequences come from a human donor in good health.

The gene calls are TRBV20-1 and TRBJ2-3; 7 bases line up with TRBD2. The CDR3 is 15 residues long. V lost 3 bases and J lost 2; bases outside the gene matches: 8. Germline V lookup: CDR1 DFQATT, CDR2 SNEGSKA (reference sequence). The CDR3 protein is CSASGGRALTDTQYF. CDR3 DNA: TGCAGTGCTAGTGGGGGGAGGGCCCTCACAGATACGCAGTATTTT.

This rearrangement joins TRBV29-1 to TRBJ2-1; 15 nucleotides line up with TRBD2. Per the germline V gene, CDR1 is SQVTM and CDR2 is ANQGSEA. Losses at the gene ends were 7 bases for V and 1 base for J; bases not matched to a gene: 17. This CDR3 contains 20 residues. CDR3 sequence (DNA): TGCAGCGCCGCTCCAGGGTCCGGGACTAGCGGGAGGTATTCCTACAATGAGCAGTTCTTC. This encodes CSAAPGSGTSGRYSYNEQFF.

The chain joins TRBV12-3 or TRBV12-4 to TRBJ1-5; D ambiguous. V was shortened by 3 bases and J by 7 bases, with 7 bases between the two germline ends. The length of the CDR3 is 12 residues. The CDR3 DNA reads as TGTGCCAGCAGTTTTGGTGTCCAGCCCCAGCATTTT. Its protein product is CASSFGVQPQHF.

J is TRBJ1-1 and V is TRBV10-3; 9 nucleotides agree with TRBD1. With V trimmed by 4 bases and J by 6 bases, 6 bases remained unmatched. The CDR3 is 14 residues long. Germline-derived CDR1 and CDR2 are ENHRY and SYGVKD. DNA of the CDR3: TGTGCCATCAGTGGGGACAGGGCCCAGGCTGAAGCTTTCTTT. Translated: CAISGDRAQAEAFF.

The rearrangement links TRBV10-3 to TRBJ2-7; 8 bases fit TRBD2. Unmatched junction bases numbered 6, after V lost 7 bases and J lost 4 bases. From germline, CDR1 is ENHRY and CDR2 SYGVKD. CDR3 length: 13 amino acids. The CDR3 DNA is TGTGCCATCAAAGGCGGGGGGTCATACGAGCAGTACTTC. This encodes CAIKGGGSYEQYF.

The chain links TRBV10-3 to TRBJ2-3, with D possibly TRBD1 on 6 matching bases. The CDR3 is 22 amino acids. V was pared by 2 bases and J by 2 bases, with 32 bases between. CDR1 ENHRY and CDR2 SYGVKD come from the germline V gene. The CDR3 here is CAISEGLIDGQQGIDHTDTQYF. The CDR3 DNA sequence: TGTGCCATCAGTGAGGGATTAATCGACGGTCAACAGGGTATAGACCACACAGATACGCAGTATTTT.

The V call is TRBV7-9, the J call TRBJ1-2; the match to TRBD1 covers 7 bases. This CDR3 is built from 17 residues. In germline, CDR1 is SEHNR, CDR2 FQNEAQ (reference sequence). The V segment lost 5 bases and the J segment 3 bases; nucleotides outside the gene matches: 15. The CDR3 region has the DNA TGTGCCAGCAGCACCATGCAGGGGGATATTGAGGACTATGGCTACACCTTC. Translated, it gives CASSTMQGDIEDYGYTF.

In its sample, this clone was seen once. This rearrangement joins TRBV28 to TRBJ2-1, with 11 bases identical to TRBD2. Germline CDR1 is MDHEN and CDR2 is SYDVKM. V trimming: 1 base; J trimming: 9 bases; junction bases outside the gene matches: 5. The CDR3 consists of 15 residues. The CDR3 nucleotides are TGTGCCAGCAGTTTATTAGCGGGAGGGCCGGGTGAGCAGTTCTTC. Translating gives CASSLLAGGPGEQFF.

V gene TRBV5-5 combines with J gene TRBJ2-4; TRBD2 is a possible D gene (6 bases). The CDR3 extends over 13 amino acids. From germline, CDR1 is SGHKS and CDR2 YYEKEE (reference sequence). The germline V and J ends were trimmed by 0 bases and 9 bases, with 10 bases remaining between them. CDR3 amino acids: CASSLGGGSIQYF. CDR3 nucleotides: TGTGCCAGCAGCTTGGGGGGAGGCAGCATTCAGTACTTC.

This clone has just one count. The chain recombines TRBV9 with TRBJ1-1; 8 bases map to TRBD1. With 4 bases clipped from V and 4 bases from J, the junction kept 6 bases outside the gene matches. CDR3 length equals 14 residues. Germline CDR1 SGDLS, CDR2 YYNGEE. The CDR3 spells CASSKRQGFTEAFF. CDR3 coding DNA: TGTGCCAGCAGCAAACGACAGGGGTTCACTGAAGCTTTCTTT.

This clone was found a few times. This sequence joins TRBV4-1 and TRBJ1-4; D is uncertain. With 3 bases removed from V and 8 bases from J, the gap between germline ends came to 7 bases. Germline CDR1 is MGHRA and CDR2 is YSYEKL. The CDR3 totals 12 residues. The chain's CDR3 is CASSHPYEKLFF. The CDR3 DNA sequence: TGCGCCAGCAGCCATCCGTACGAAAAACTGTTTTTT.

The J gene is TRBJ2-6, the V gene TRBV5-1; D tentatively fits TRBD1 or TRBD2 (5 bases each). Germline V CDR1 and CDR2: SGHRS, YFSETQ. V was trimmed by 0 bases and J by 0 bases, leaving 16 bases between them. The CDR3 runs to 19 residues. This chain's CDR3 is CASSLVGLRGGSGANVLTF. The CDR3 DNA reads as TGCGCCAGCAGCTTGGTCGGCCTTCGGGGCGGCTCTGGGGCCAACGTCCTGACTTTC.

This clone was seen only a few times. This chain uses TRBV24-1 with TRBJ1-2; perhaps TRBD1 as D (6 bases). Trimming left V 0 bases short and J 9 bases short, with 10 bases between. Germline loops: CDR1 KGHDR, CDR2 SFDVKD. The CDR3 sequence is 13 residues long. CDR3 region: CATSDLTGRSYTF. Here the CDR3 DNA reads TGTGCCACCAGTGATTTGACAGGGAGAAGCTACACCTTC.

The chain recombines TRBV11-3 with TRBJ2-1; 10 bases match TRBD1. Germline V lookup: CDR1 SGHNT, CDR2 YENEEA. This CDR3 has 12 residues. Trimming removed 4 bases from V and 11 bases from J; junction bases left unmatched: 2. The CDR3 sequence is CASSSDRGQQFF. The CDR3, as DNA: TGTGCCAGCAGCTCCGACAGGGGGCAGCAGTTCTTC.

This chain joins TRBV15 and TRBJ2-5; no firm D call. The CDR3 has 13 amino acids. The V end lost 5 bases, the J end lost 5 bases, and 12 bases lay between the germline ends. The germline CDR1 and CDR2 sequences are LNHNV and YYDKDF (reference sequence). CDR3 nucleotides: TGTGCCACCAGCCTGGCCCCTGGGGAGACCCAGTACTTC. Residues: CATSLAPGETQYF.

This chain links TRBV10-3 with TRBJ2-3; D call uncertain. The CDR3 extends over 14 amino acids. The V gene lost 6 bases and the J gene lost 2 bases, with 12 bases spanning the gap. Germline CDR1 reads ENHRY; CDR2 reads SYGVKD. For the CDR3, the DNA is TGTGCCATCAGGGCAGGAGCGTCCACAGATACGCAGTATTTT. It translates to CAIRAGASTDTQYF.

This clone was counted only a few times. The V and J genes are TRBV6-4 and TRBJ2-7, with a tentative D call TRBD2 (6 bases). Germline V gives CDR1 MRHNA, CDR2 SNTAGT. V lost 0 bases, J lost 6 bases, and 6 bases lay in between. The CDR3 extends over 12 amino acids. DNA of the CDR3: TGTGCCAGCAGTGACTCGGGGGGCGAGCAGTACTTC. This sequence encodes CASSDSGGEQYF.

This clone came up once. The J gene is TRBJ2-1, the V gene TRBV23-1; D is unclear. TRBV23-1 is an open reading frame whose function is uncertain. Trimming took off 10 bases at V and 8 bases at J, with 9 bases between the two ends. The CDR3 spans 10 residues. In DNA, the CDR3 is TGCGCCACCAAAGGAGATGAGCAGTTCTTC. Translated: CATKGDEQFF.

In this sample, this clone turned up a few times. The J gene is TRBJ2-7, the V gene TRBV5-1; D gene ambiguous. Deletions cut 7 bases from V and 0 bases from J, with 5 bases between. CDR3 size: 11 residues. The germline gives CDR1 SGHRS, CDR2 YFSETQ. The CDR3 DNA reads TGCGCCAGCTATAACTCCTACGAGCAGTACTTC. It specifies CASYNSYEQYF. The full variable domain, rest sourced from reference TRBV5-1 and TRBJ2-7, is KAGVTQTPRYLIKTRGQQVTLSCSPISGHRSVSWYQQTPGQGLQFLFEYFSETQRNKGNFPGRFSGRQFSNSRSEMNVSTLELGDSALYLCASYNSYEQYFGPGTRLTVT.

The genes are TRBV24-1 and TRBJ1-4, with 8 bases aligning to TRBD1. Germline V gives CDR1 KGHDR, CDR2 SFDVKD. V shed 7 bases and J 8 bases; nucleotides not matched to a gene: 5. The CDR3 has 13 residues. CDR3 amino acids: CATRDRVTEKLFF. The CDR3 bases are TGTGCCACCAGGGACAGGGTAACGGAAAAACTGTTTTTT.

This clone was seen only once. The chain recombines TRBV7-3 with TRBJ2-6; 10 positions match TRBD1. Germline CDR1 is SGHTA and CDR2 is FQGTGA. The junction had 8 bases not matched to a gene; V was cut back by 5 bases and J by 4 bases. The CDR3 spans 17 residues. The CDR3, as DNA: TGTGCCAGCAGCCGATCCGGGACAGGGGCCGGGGCCAACGTCCTGACTTTC. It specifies CASSRSGTGAGANVLTF.

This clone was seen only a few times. In DNA form, the CDR3 reads TGTGCCACCAGTGATTTAGGACAGGGGGCCTTAGGTGAGCAGTTCTTC. It encodes CATSDLGQGALGEQFF. The V gene is TRBV24-1, the J gene TRBJ2-1; 11 nucleotides align to TRBD1. Germline V gene sequence: CDR1 KGHDR, CDR2 SFDVKD. The length of the CDR3 is 16 residues. J was trimmed by 9 bases and V by 1 base; bases with no gene match: 7.

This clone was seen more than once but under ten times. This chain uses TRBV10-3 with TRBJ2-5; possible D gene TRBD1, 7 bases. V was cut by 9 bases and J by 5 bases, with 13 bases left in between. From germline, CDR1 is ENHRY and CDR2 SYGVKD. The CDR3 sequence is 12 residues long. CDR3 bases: TGTGCCATAGGGGGCGCGGGGGAGACCCAGTACTTC. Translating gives CAIGGAGETQYF.

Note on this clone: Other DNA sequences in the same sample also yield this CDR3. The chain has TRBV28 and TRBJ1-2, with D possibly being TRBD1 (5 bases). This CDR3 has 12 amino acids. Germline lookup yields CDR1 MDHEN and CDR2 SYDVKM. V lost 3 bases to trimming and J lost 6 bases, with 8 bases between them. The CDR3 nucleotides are TGTGCCAGCAGTTTTGGGGGGGATGGCTACACCTTC. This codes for CASSFGGDGYTF.

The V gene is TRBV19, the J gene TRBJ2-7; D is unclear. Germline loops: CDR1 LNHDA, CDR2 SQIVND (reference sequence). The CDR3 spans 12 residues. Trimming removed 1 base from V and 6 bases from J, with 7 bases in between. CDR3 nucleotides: TGTGCCAGTAGTATAGTGGGCTCCGAGCAGTACTTC. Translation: CASSIVGSEQYF.

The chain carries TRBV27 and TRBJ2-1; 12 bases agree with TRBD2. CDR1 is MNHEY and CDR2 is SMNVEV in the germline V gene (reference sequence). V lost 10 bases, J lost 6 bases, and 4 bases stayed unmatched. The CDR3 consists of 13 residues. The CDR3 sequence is CATGTSGSNEQFF. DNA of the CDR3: TGTGCCACCGGGACTAGCGGGTCCAATGAGCAGTTCTTC.

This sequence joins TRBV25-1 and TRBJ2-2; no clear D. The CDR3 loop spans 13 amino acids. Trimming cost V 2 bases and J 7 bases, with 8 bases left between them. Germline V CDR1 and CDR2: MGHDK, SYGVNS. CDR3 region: CASSEIHGGELFF. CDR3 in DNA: TGTGCCAGCAGTGAAATCCACGGCGGGGAGCTGTTTTTT. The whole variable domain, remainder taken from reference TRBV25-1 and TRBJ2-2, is EADIYQTPRYLVIGTGKKITLECSQTMGHDKMYWYQQDPGMELHLIHYSYGVNSTEKGDLSSESTVSRIRTEHFPLTLESARPSHTSQYLCASSEIHGGELFFGEGSRLTVL.

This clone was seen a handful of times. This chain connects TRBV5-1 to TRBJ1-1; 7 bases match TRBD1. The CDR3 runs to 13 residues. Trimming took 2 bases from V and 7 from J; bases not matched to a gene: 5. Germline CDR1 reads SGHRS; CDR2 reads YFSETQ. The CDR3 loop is CASSFAQGNEAFF. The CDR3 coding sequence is TGCGCCAGCAGCTTCGCACAGGGGAATGAAGCTTTCTTT.

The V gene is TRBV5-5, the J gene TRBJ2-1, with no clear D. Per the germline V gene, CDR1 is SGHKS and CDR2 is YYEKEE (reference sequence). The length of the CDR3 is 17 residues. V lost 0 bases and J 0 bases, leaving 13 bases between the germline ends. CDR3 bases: TGTGCCAGCAGCTTGGGTAGCACAGCGAGCTCCTACAATGAGCAGTTCTTC. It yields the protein CASSLGSTASSYNEQFF.

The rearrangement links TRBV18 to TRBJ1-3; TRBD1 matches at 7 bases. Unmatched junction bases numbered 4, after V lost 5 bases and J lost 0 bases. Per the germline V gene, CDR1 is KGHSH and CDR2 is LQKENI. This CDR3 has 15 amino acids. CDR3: CASSFRQGSGNTIYF. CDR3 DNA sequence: TGTGCCAGCTCATTCAGACAGGGCTCTGGAAACACCATATATTTT.